The next 20 T cell receptor beta chains were all read from a single sample in a study of cytomegalovirus exposure and HLA in healthy donors. Primers: 60 Vbeta forward and 13 Jbeta reverse. The protocol was immunoSEQ multiplex PCR, while the TCRdb copy is restricted to in-frame clones and leaves out a portion. Among about 160,000 clones listed, approximately 80% were seen once. The material sequenced was PBMCs. Every receptor here comes from a man in his fifties in good health and CMV-seropositive.

The rearrangement uses TRBV13 and TRBJ2-5; 7 bases are a match to TRBD1. The DNA end lines up better with TRBJ2-7; the J call may be wrong. Germline CDR1 reads PRHDT; CDR2 reads FYEKMQ (reference sequence). This CDR3 spans 14 amino acids. CDR3 sequence: CASSLRGQVYEQYF. The DNA for the CDR3 is TGTGCCAGCAGCCTTAGAGGACAGGTCTACGAGCAGTACTTC.

This clone showed up just a few times. The chain uses TRBV7-9 and TRBJ2-5; 7 nucleotides agree with TRBD1. Germline V gene lookup returns CDR1 SEHNR and CDR2 FQNEAQ (reference sequence). This CDR3 spans 18 amino acids. The V segment lost 4 bases and the J segment 4 bases; nucleotides outside the gene matches: 18. CDR3 protein: CASSSRGGRGSFGETQYF. DNA for the CDR3: TGTGCCAGCAGCTCCAGAGGGGGCAGGGGCTCCTTTGGAGAGACCCAGTACTTC.

The J gene is TRBJ1-2, the V gene TRBV6-5; TRBD1 matches at 8 bases. With V trimmed by 6 bases and J by 8 bases, 14 bases remained unmatched. The germline V gene has CDR1 MNHEY and CDR2 SVGAGI. The CDR3 has 15 residues. CDR3 sequence reads: CASRAAGTGTRGYTF. CDR3 coding DNA: TGTGCCAGCAGAGCCGCCGGGACAGGCACTCGGGGCTACACCTTC.

The chain links TRBV5-1 to TRBJ1-1; D unclear. CDR1 and CDR2 from the germline V gene are SGHRS and YFSETQ. There are 14 residues in the CDR3. The ends were cut back, 2 bases at V and 1 base at J, with 9 bases in the middle. CDR3 bases: TGCGCCAGCAGCTTTGAAACGCGGAACACTGAAGCTTTCTTT. Amino acid sequence: CASSFETRNTEAFF.

This chain links TRBV4-2 with TRBJ2-7; 8 bases line up with TRBD1. The length of the CDR3 is 18 residues. V shed 0 bases, J shed 0 bases, and the junction held 10 bases outside the gene matches. The germline gives CDR1 LGHNA, CDR2 YNFKEQ. The CDR3 loop reads CASSQELGTGTSSYEQYF. DNA for the CDR3: TGTGCCAGCAGCCAAGAGCTCGGGACAGGAACCTCCTCCTACGAGCAGTACTTC.

The CDR3 here is CASSPLGINTGELFF. The CDR3 bases are TGTGCCAGCAGCCCCCTCGGGATCAACACCGGGGAGCTGTTTTTT. The chain uses TRBV7-3 and TRBJ2-2; D is perhaps TRBD2 (5 bases). CDR1 is SGHTA and CDR2 is FQGTGA in the germline V gene. This CDR3 is built from 15 residues. Trimming cost V 5 bases and J 2 bases, with 12 bases left between them.

This clone was recorded only once. This chain links TRBV6-5 with TRBJ2-7; possibly TRBD2 for D (7 bases). Germline CDR1 is MNHEY and CDR2 is SVGAGI. V was shortened by 7 bases and J by 7 bases, with 14 bases between the two germline ends. The CDR3 extends over 12 amino acids. CDR3 nucleotide sequence: TGTGCCAGCAAGGCGGGGGCGTGGGAGCAGTACTTC. It is translated as CASKAGAWEQYF.

The chain carries TRBV5-4 and TRBJ1-6, with D perhaps matching TRBD1 (6 bases). Germline V CDR1 and CDR2: SGHNT, YYREEE (reference sequence). V was shortened by 7 bases and J by 0 bases, with 11 bases between the two germline ends. The CDR3 is made up of 15 amino acids. The CDR3 nucleotides read TGTGCCAGCTATGAAGGGGGCTCCTATAATTCACCCCTCCACTTT. As protein: CASYEGGSYNSPLHF. Drawing the rest from reference TRBV5-4 and TRBJ1-6, the complete variable domain is ETGVTQSPTHLIKTRGQQVTLRCSSQSGHNTVSWYQQALGQGPQFIFQYYREEENGRGNFPPRFSGLQFPNYSSELNVNALELDDSALYLCASYEGGSYNSPLHFGNGTRLTVT.

The rearrangement links TRBV5-1 to TRBJ1-3; 7 bases are shared with TRBD1. This CDR3 region has 16 residues. V was pared by 3 bases and J by 4 bases, with 10 bases of the junction left unmatched. Per the germline V gene, CDR1 is SGHRS and CDR2 is YFSETQ. DNA of the CDR3: TGCGCCAGCAGCTCCCAGGGGGAATTCTTCGGAAACACCATATATTTT. Protein product: CASSSQGEFFGNTIYF.

In this sample, this clone turned up a few times. This chain connects TRBV4-1 to TRBJ2-5; 8 bases match TRBD2. The J call may be incorrect, as the DNA end agrees better with TRBJ2-7. Germline CDR1 reads MGHRA; CDR2 reads YSYEKL. This CDR3 has 16 amino acids. In DNA, the CDR3 is TGCGCCAGCAGCCGGATGGTAGCGGGGTCATCCTACGAGCAGTACTTC. Residues: CASSRMVAGSSYEQYF.

This clone turned up a few times. CDR3 bases: TGCGCCAGCAGCTTCTCTGGTCCGACAGGCAGCCAGGGAGCTTTCTTT. Protein: CASSFSGPTGSQGAFF. The chain recombines TRBV5-1 with TRBJ1-1, with a tentative D call TRBD1 (6 bases). Germline V gene data show CDR1 as SGHRS and CDR2 as YFSETQ. The CDR3 has 16 residues. V was shortened by 2 bases and J by 10 bases, with 24 bases between the two germline ends.

The V call is TRBV10-2, the J call TRBJ2-5; D not certain. There are 12 residues in the CDR3. V gave up 3 bases and J gave up 7 bases, with 9 bases separating them. CDR1 and CDR2 (germline): WSHSY, SAAADI. As DNA, the CDR3 is TGCGCCAGCAGTGAACAGAGTAGGACCCAGTACTTC. Translation: CASSEQSRTQYF.

The chain recombines TRBV2 with TRBJ1-2; 7 bases align to TRBD1. The ends lost 4 bases at V and 4 bases at J; junction bases unmatched: 0. In germline, CDR1 is SNHLY, CDR2 FYNNEI. This CDR3 spans 12 amino acids. The CDR3 DNA reads as TGTGCCAGCAGTGGGGACAGCTATGGCTACACCTTC. It encodes CASSGDSYGYTF.

To note about this clone: The identical CDR3 is also encoded by other nucleotide sequences in the sample. The chain combines TRBV5-1 with TRBJ2-5, with 9 bases that match TRBD1. The V segment lost 0 bases and the J segment 4 bases; nucleotides outside the gene matches: 1. The CDR3 sequence is 14 residues long. CDR1 and CDR2 (germline): SGHRS, YFSETQ. The CDR3 nucleotides read TGCGCCAGCAGCTTGGACAGGGGGCGAGAGACCCAGTACTTC. Translated: CASSLDRGRETQYF.

This clone appeared a single time. The chain employs TRBV2 and TRBJ2-2, with D tentatively TRBD1 (6 bases). This CDR3 is built from 15 residues. V lost 6 bases, J lost 6 bases, and 17 bases lay in between. Germline values: CDR1 SNHLY, CDR2 FYNNEI. CDR3 DNA: TGTGCCAGCAGCCTGGGGGCAGGGTCTCCCGGGGAGCTGTTTTTT. Amino acids: CASSLGAGSPGELFF. Using reference TRBV2 and TRBJ2-2 for the parts outside the CDR3, the full variable domain is EPEVTQTPSHQVTQMGQEVILRCVPISNHLYFYWYRQILGQKVEFLVSFYNNEISEKSEIFDDQFSVERPDGSNFTLKIRSTKLEDSAMYFCASSLGAGSPGELFFGEGSRLTVL.

This clone was detected once. The identical CDR3 is also encoded by other nucleotide sequences in the sample. The CDR3 loop is CASSDGGNYGYTF. Written as DNA, the CDR3 is TGCGCCAGCAGCGACGGGGGTAACTATGGCTACACCTTC. The chain carries TRBV10-1 and TRBJ1-2; D perhaps matches TRBD1 (5 bases). CDR1 and CDR2 (germline): WNHNN, SYGVQD (reference sequence). V lost 6 bases and J 1 base, leaving 9 bases between the germline ends. The CDR3 is 13 residues long.

Turning to this clone: Different DNA sequences within this sample yield the same CDR3. The rearrangement links TRBV9 to TRBJ2-2; D remains ambiguous. CDR1 is SGDLS, CDR2 YYNGEE, per germline. The V end was cut by 5 bases, the J end by 3 bases, with 5 bases between. This CDR3 region has 12 residues. CDR3: CASRRDTGELFF. CDR3 bases: TGTGCCAGCAGGAGAGACACCGGGGAGCTGTTTTTT.

The chain links TRBV2 to TRBJ1-2; D might be TRBD1 (5 bases). This CDR3 is built from 13 residues. The germline CDR1 and CDR2 sequences are SNHLY and FYNNEI. Deletions cut 4 bases from V and 8 bases from J, with 14 bases between. CDR3 DNA sequence: TGTGCCAGCAGTGCAGGGAAAAGAGGAGGCTACACCTTC. Encoded protein: CASSAGKRGGYTF. Drawing the rest from reference TRBV2 and TRBJ1-2, the complete variable domain is EPEVTQTPSHQVTQMGQEVILRCVPISNHLYFYWYRQILGQKVEFLVSFYNNEISEKSEIFDDQFSVERPDGSNFTLKIRSTKLEDSAMYFCASSAGKRGGYTFGSGTRLTVV.

Regarding this clone: The same CDR3 arises from other DNA sequences in this sample as well. The V and J genes are TRBV9 and TRBJ1-5; tentatively, D is TRBD1 (5 bases). There are 14 residues in the CDR3. Per germline, CDR1 SGDLS and CDR2 YYNGEE. The germline V and J ends were trimmed by 0 bases and 2 bases, with 6 bases remaining between them. The DNA of the CDR3 is TGTGCCAGCAGCGTAGCGGGGGGCAATCAGCCCCAGCATTTT. Residues: CASSVAGGNQPQHF.

The rearrangement uses TRBV5-1 and TRBJ2-7; D might be TRBD1 (5 bases). Per germline, CDR1 SGHRS and CDR2 YFSETQ. The CDR3 loop spans 15 amino acids. Trimming pared 2 bases from V and 6 bases from J, leaving 18 bases between. CDR3 amino acids: CASSFREAGYPEQYF. DNA of the CDR3: TGCGCCAGCAGCTTCCGAGAGGCAGGGTATCCCGAGCAGTACTTC.